The table lists the clone carrying this T cell receptor beta chain with many counts. Its antigen is unknown. For TCR beta, libraries came from quantitative 5'-RACE with molecular barcodes. TCRdb reprocessed the 5' RACE reads via MiXCR and lists one record per CDR3 protein. This table holds 150,000 to 200,000 distinct CDR3 sequences, 9.5% to 13% found once. Germline V lookup: CDR1 SGHRS, CDR2 YFSETQ. This CDR3 is 15 amino acids long. Trimming removed 4 bases at V and 0 bases at J, with 11 bases between. This record comes from a study of CD8 T cells in ankylosing spondylitis. Findings and limits, study-wide: Apparently characteristic of ankylosing spondylitis blood was a TCR beta motif (fewer than 10 highly homologous variants). Matched synovial fluid from ankylosing spondylitis patients was reported to be enriched for disease-linked clones.

The TCR was taken from a male donor with ankylosing spondylitis or in good health (not recorded which). The sequenced sample was blood, either unsorted or a sorted T cell fraction (not recorded which). The gene calls are TRBV5-1 and TRBJ2-1; tentative D call: TRBD1 (6 bases). Written as DNA, the CDR3 is TGCGCCAGCAGCCAGACAGGAAACTCCTACAATGAGCAGTTCTTC. The encoded protein is CASSQTGNSYNEQFF.